This TCR beta chain was documented in a study of technical replicates of blood from a few donors. Sequenced by immunoSEQ multiplex PCR; TCRdb stores in-frame clones only, minus some. Seen here are about 75,000 clones, 95% to 98% observed once, and the top ten hold 0.25% to 0.3%. The CDR3 is 14 residues long. The germline gives CDR1 SNHLY, CDR2 FYNNEI. Trimming removed 4 bases from V and 3 bases from J, with 13 bases in between. The sequence was collected from a human donor in good health. This chain joins TRBV2 and TRBJ2-7; D call uncertain. The sample consisted of T cells isolated from PBMCs. The CDR3 bases are TGTGCCAGCAGTGCCCCAGGATTGTACTACGAGCAGTACTTC. It encodes CASSAPGLYYEQYF.